The T cell receptor (beta chain) described here comes from a study of Graves' ophthalmopathy and Graves' hyperthyroidism. This clonotype was detected ten times or more. The antigen remains undetermined. Ophthalmopathy donors showed moderate-to-severe activity, CAS ≥3, NOSPECS ≥4 and a duration under 3 months. Whole-study results and caveats: Most clonotypes expanded in thyroid above 0.001 frequency were present in blood too. Forecasting of ophthalmopathy progression by the model achieved around 71% sensitivity and 72% to 75% specificity.

Amplification targeted the TCR beta CDR3 regions, with RNA transcripts as the source material. After a first-round RT-PCR with HTBI primers, a second-round multiplex PCR was run. Each CDR3 protein is one row after TCRdb ran MiXCR on the multiplex PCR reads. The data contain around 670,000 distinct CDR3 sequences, about 44% of them singletons. The sequenced material came from peripheral blood. This TCR came from an adult man with Graves' ophthalmopathy.

DNA of the CDR3: TGTGCCAGTAGTTCCTGGGACAGGGGCTATGGCTACACCTTC. Its protein is CASSSWDRGYGYTF. The genes are TRBV7-2 and TRBJ1-2, with 10 bases lining up with TRBD1. This CDR3 has 14 residues. Trimming at V came to 9 bases and at J to 4 bases, leaving 8 bases not matched to a gene. CDR1 is SGHTA, CDR2 FQGNSA, per germline.